The 32 T cell receptor beta chains reported below all come from one sample, sequenced in a study of blood T cell repertoires in COVID-19. The table came from immunoSEQ multiplex PCR; TCRdb's copy has only in-frame clones and leaves some out. The top ten hold 0.97% of the sample, which has almost 400,000 clones, approximately 87% seen once. Sequencing input: PBMCs or T cells enriched from blood (not recorded which). The receptors shown here come from a woman in her twenties or thirties with acute COVID-19.

This clone was counted once. The rearrangement joins TRBV19 to TRBJ2-7, with D maybe TRBD2 (5 bases). CDR1 is LNHDA, CDR2 SQIVND, per germline (reference sequence). The length of the CDR3 is 12 residues. Deletions cut 8 bases from V and 0 bases from J, with 8 bases between. CDR3 sequence reads: CASAGLSYEQYF. For the CDR3, the DNA is TGTGCCAGTGCAGGACTCTCCTACGAGCAGTACTTC.

This chain connects TRBV13 to TRBJ2-2, with D unclear. This CDR3 region has 15 residues. Looked up from germline, CDR1 is PRHDT and CDR2 is FYEKMQ (reference sequence). Trimming took 4 bases from V and 0 from J, leaving 9 bases between them. Written as DNA, the CDR3 is TGTGCCAGCAGCTCCGTAGATACGAACACCGGGGAGCTGTTTTTT. It yields the protein CASSSVDTNTGELFF.

The J gene is TRBJ1-6, the V gene TRBV2; D perhaps matches TRBD1 (5 bases). Trimming shortened V by 2 bases and J by 8 bases, and 16 bases separated the two germline ends. The CDR3 has 16 residues. Germline CDR1 is SNHLY and CDR2 is FYNNEI. CDR3 loop: CASSEMMGDLDSPLHF. The CDR3 DNA follows: TGTGCCAGCAGTGAAATGATGGGGGACTTGGATTCACCCCTCCACTTT.

The gene calls are TRBV18 and TRBJ2-3; weak D call: TRBD2 (6 bases). CDR3 size: 15 residues. With 3 bases removed from V and 3 bases from J, the gap between germline ends came to 13 bases. Germline V gene lookup returns CDR1 KGHSH and CDR2 LQKENI. CDR3 DNA: TGTGCCAGCTCACCGATGGAGGGGTCAACAGATACGCAGTATTTT. Translated: CASSPMEGSTDTQYF.

The chain combines TRBV4-1 with TRBJ1-3; D possibly corresponds to TRBD1 (5 bases). V dropped 0 bases and J dropped 5 bases, with 14 bases sitting between them. This CDR3 contains 16 residues. Germline V gives CDR1 MGHRA, CDR2 YSYEKL. The CDR3 DNA sequence: TGCGCCAGCAGCCAAGAAGCCCAGGGCCAACGAAACACCATATATTTT. It translates to CASSQEAQGQRNTIYF.

This clone has a handful of counts. The chain links TRBV5-1 to TRBJ2-1; TRBD2 matches 14 bases. With 1 base clipped from V and 7 bases from J, the junction kept 10 bases outside the gene matches. The CDR3 contains 18 residues. The germline CDR1 and CDR2 sequences are SGHRS and YFSETQ. Here the CDR3 DNA reads TGCGCCAGCAGCTTGCGGACTAGCGGGGGGCCTATAAATAATGAGCAGTTCTTC. It translates to CASSLRTSGGPINNEQFF.

The chain is built from TRBV5-4 and TRBJ2-7; 9 bases fit TRBD2. CDR3 size: 16 residues. Trimming removed 4 bases from V and 2 bases from J; junction bases left unmatched: 10. Germline CDR1 SGHNT, CDR2 YYREEE (reference sequence). This chain's CDR3 is CASSRGLAGDTYEQYF. CDR3 DNA sequence: TGTGCCAGCAGCCGGGGGTTAGCGGGGGATACCTACGAGCAGTACTTC.

The rearrangement uses TRBV7-2 and TRBJ2-7, with 7 bases that match TRBD1. CDR1 and CDR2 from the germline V gene are SGHTA and FQGNSA. After removal of 2 bases from V and 5 bases from J, the junction contained 12 bases not matched to a gene. The CDR3 length is 16 residues. The CDR3 DNA is TGTGCCAGCAGCTTACTGGGAACAGGGGTTAAGGACGAGCAGTACTTC. Protein sequence: CASSLLGTGVKDEQYF.

The V gene is TRBV15, the J gene TRBJ1-3, with 9 nucleotides matching TRBD1. The CDR3 runs 20 residues. Germline V gene sequence: CDR1 LNHNV, CDR2 YYDKDF (reference sequence). V gave up 2 bases and J gave up 5 bases; unmatched junction bases: 19. CDR3 nucleotides: TGTGCCACCAGCAGACGCTATCCGGGACAGGGAGTCTCAGGGCGAAACACCATATATTTT. It codes for CATSRRYPGQGVSGRNTIYF.

This chain joins TRBV19 and TRBJ1-6; D is uncertain. Germline-derived CDR1 and CDR2 are LNHDA and SQIVND (reference sequence). The V and J ends lost 1 base and 9 bases respectively, with 10 bases between them. CDR3 length: 14 amino acids. As DNA, the CDR3 is TGTGCCAGTAGTATAGCTGGAGGGCCTTCACCCCTCCACTTT. It yields the protein CASSIAGGPSPLHF.

This chain uses TRBV6-5 with TRBJ1-2; 8 bases agree with TRBD1. The CDR3 runs 14 residues. Per the germline V gene, CDR1 is MNHEY and CDR2 is SVGAGI. V gave up 6 bases and J gave up 7 bases; unmatched junction bases: 10. CDR3 sequence reads: CASSRTGGGGGYTF. The CDR3 DNA reads TGTGCCAGCAGCCGAACAGGGGGAGGAGGTGGCTACACCTTC.

The rearrangement uses TRBV5-1 and TRBJ1-4; D is uncertain. The CDR3 contains 15 residues. V was cut by 0 bases and J by 4 bases, with 10 bases left in between. Germline values: CDR1 SGHRS, CDR2 YFSETQ. The CDR3 sequence: CASSLEGTGNEKLFF. The CDR3 region has the DNA TGCGCCAGCAGCTTGGAAGGCACGGGTAATGAAAAACTGTTTTTT.

The chain is built from TRBV19 and TRBJ1-5; possibly TRBD1 for D (5 bases). V was pared by 6 bases and J by 4 bases, with 10 bases between. Germline CDR1 LNHDA, CDR2 SQIVND (reference sequence). This CDR3 is built from 13 residues. CDR3 amino acids: CASSRTLNQPQHF. CDR3 DNA: TGTGCCAGTAGCCGGACACTTAATCAGCCCCAGCATTTT.

The chain recombines TRBV2 with TRBJ1-5, with D hard to call. Trimming left V 7 bases short and J 3 bases short, with 10 bases between. CDR1 is SNHLY and CDR2 is FYNNEI in the germline V gene. The CDR3 runs 13 residues. The DNA of the CDR3 is TGTGCCAGCAAAGGAGGGAACAATCAGCCCCAGCATTTT. Amino acid sequence: CASKGGNNQPQHF.

The chain couples TRBV7-2 to TRBJ1-3, with a weak D call TRBD1 (5 bases). Germline assignment: CDR1 SGHTA and CDR2 FQGNSA. The CDR3 extends over 15 amino acids. The V gene lost 3 bases and the J gene lost 1 base, with 10 bases spanning the gap. The DNA of the CDR3 is TGTGCCAGCAGCTTCCTGGGGGGGTCTGGAAACACCATATATTTT. This codes for CASSFLGGSGNTIYF.

In nucleotides, the CDR3 is TGCGCCAGCAGCCCGCGGTATGAAGCTTTCTTT. This translates into CASSPRYEAFF. J is TRBJ1-1 and V is TRBV10-2; D remains ambiguous. CDR1 is WSHSY and CDR2 is SAAADI in the germline V gene. Trimming stripped 6 bases from V and 7 bases from J, with 9 bases between. The CDR3 runs 11 residues.

The rearrangement joins TRBV18 to TRBJ1-5; maybe TRBD1 (6 bases). Germline CDR1 reads KGHSH; CDR2 reads LQKENI. V lost 5 bases, J lost 0 bases, and 11 bases lay in between. The CDR3 covers 15 residues. The CDR3 reads CASSNQGPSNQPQHF. CDR3 sequence (DNA): TGTGCCAGCTCAAACCAGGGGCCTAGCAATCAGCCCCAGCATTTT. Drawing the rest from reference TRBV18 and TRBJ1-5, the complete variable domain is NAGVMQNPRHLVRRRGQEARLRCSPMKGHSHVYWYRQLPEEGLKFMVYLQKENIIDESGMPKERFSAEFPKEGPSILRIQQVVRGDSAAYFCASSNQGPSNQPQHFGDGTRLSIL.

In its sample, this clone was seen once. The rearrangement uses TRBV9 and TRBJ2-7; 8 nucleotides line up with TRBD1. V lost 4 bases to trimming and J lost 4 bases; unmatched junction nucleotides: 7. CDR1 is SGDLS, CDR2 YYNGEE, per germline. The CDR3 is 14 residues long. CDR3 nucleotides: TGTGCCAGCAGCTACGGGACAGGTAGTTACGAGCAGTACTTC. As protein: CASSYGTGSYEQYF.

The chain has TRBV7-9 and TRBJ2-1; D not certain. CDR1 and CDR2 from the germline V gene are SEHNR and FQNEAQ (reference sequence). This CDR3 is 15 amino acids long. With 4 bases removed from V and 1 base from J, the gap between germline ends came to 11 bases. CDR3 nucleotide sequence: TGTGCCAGCAGCTCCGAATTGAGTTCCTACAATGAGCAGTTCTTC. This gives the protein CASSSELSSYNEQFF.

The rearrangement uses TRBV5-1 and TRBJ1-2, with TRBD1 matching 7 bases. The CDR3 has 15 amino acids. The J segment lost 0 bases and the V segment lost 2 bases, leaving 4 bases of the junction unmatched. Germline V gene data show CDR1 as SGHRS and CDR2 as YFSETQ. For the CDR3, the DNA is TGCGCCAGCAGCTTCGGGGACAGAGCTAACTATGGCTACACCTTC. Protein product: CASSFGDRANYGYTF.

This clone was picked up a small number of times. V gene TRBV19 combines with J gene TRBJ1-1; 7 bases map to TRBD1. CDR1 LNHDA and CDR2 SQIVND come from the germline V gene (reference sequence). This CDR3 spans 15 amino acids. With V trimmed by 4 bases and J by 1 base, 6 bases remained unmatched. The CDR3, as DNA: TGTGCCAGTAGTACCCGACAGGGACCGAACACTGAAGCTTTCTTT. Its translation is CASSTRQGPNTEAFF.

This clone was detected only once. The V call is TRBV3-1 (or the pseudogene TRBV3-2), the J call TRBJ1-1; TRBD1 matches 9 bases. V was pared by 8 bases and J by 1 base, with 8 bases of the junction left unmatched. Germline CDR1 and CDR2: LGHDT and YNNKEL (reference sequence). The CDR3 totals 15 residues. The CDR3 bases are TGTGCCAGCGTTAAACAGGGGGCGTGGAACACTGAAGCTTTCTTT. As protein: CASVKQGAWNTEAFF.

This chain connects TRBV19 to TRBJ2-3, with a weak D call TRBD2 (5 bases). V was trimmed by 6 bases and J by 2 bases, leaving 9 bases between them. Germline CDR1 reads LNHDA; CDR2 reads SQIVND (reference sequence). The CDR3 runs 13 residues. For the CDR3, the DNA is TGTGCCAGTAGGGACTTCTCCACAGATACGCAGTATTTT. Its protein is CASRDFSTDTQYF.

The chain couples TRBV30 to TRBJ1-5; D is perhaps TRBD1 (5 bases). This CDR3 contains 16 residues. Germline loops: CDR1 GTSNPN, CDR2 SVGIG (reference sequence). The germline V and J ends were trimmed by 2 bases and 0 bases, with 14 bases remaining between them. The DNA of the CDR3 is TGTGCCTGGAGTCAGCCCTTGACAGATAGCAATCAGCCCCAGCATTTT. It specifies CAWSQPLTDSNQPQHF.

The genes are TRBV9 and TRBJ2-1; TRBD2 matches at 10 bases. Trimming took 3 bases from V and 8 from J; bases not matched to a gene: 14. The germline CDR1 and CDR2 sequences are SGDLS and YYNGEE. There are 17 residues in the CDR3. This CDR3 reads CASSGALGLADWDEQFF. The CDR3 DNA is TGTGCCAGCAGCGGGGCCCTCGGACTAGCGGATTGGGATGAGCAGTTCTTC.

The chain joins TRBV24-1 to TRBJ1-5; 8 bases fit TRBD1. The germline V gene has CDR1 KGHDR and CDR2 SFDVKD. The ends lost 3 bases at V and 3 bases at J; junction bases unmatched: 6. CDR3 size: 16 residues. The CDR3 DNA sequence: TGTGCCACCAGTGATAAGACAGGGGTTGCCAATCAGCCCCAGCATTTT. It translates to CATSDKTGVANQPQHF.

The rearrangement uses TRBV7-8 and TRBJ1-4; D call uncertain. V shed 5 bases and J shed 6 bases, with 13 bases lying between them. The CDR3 is 14 amino acids. Germline lookup yields CDR1 SGHVS and CDR2 FQNEAQ. The CDR3 nucleotides are TGTGCCAGCAGCAAGGCGGGGAGGGATGAAAAACTGTTTTTT. This sequence encodes CASSKAGRDEKLFF.

The chain recombines TRBV7-2 with TRBJ1-5; maybe TRBD1 (5 bases). Trimming took off 3 bases at V and 6 bases at J, with 12 bases between the two ends. From germline, CDR1 is SGHTA and CDR2 FQGNSA. The CDR3 has 14 residues. CDR3 DNA sequence: TGTGCCAGCAGCTTCCCGGGGGATGCTCAGCCCCAGCATTTT. Translated, it gives CASSFPGDAQPQHF. The whole variable domain, filled in from reference TRBV7-2 and TRBJ1-5, reads GAGVSQSPSNKVTEKGKDVELRCDPISGHTALYWYRQSLGQGLEFLIYFQGNSAPDKSGLPSDRFSAERTGGSVSTLTIQRTQQEDSAVYLCASSFPGDAQPQHFGDGTRLSIL.

The rearrangement joins TRBV5-1 to TRBJ1-1; 8 nucleotides line up with TRBD1. V shed 4 bases, J shed 0 bases, and the junction held 5 bases outside the gene matches. This CDR3 has 15 amino acids. Germline V gene lookup returns CDR1 SGHRS and CDR2 YFSETQ. The DNA of the CDR3 is TGCGCCAGCAGCCCCAGGGGGCCGGTGAACACTGAAGCTTTCTTT. Translation gives CASSPRGPVNTEAFF.

The CDR3 here is CASSAPATKTVWGETQYF. DNA of the CDR3: TGTGCCAGCAGCGCACCCGCTACTAAGACAGTCTGGGGCGAGACCCAGTACTTC. The V call is TRBV6-2 or TRBV6-3, the J call TRBJ2-5; D might be TRBD1 (5 bases). V was shortened by 6 bases and J by 5 bases, with 28 bases between the two germline ends. The CDR3 contains 18 residues. Germline-derived CDR1 and CDR2 are MNHEY and SVGEGT.

The chain is built from TRBV29-1 and TRBJ2-1; 10 positions agree with TRBD1. The CDR3 covers 12 residues. CDR1 is SQVTM and CDR2 is ANQGSEA in the germline V gene. After removal of 4 bases from V and 7 bases from J, the junction contained 1 base not matched to a gene. This chain's CDR3 is CSVVGQGNEQFF. Here the CDR3 DNA reads TGCAGCGTTGTGGGACAGGGGAATGAGCAGTTCTTC.

The chain is built from TRBV3-1 (or the pseudogene TRBV3-2) and TRBJ1-1; D gene ambiguous. V lost 3 bases, J lost 0 bases, and 11 bases lay in between. CDR3 length equals 15 residues. Germline V gene sequence: CDR1 LGHDT, CDR2 YNNKEL (reference sequence). CDR3 coding DNA: TGTGCCAGCAGCCACGGTGCAGGTATGAACACTGAAGCTTTCTTT. This translates into CASSHGAGMNTEAFF.